The source of this T cell receptor beta chain is a study of graft-versus-host responses after intestinal transplantation. About the study: All recipients were transplanted with multivisceral, liver-intestinal, or isolated intestinal grafts. The study gave all recipients anti-thymocyte globulin induction, then tacrolimus and steroids for 2 to 3 years.

Trimming removed 0 bases from V and 4 bases from J, with 4 bases in between. CDR3 size: 13 residues. Looked up from germline, CDR1 is LNHNV and CDR2 is YYDKDF (reference sequence). Whole-study findings and limits: High graft-versus-host to host-versus-graft clonal ratios were found in allografts of patients who had graft-donor T cell macrochimerism. GvH clones were found in recipient marrow; some appeared first in ileum or blood.

About this clone itself: The antigen is undetermined.

The repertoire was sequenced with immunoSEQ multiplex PCR; TCRdb's copy has only in-frame clones and lacks some. This table holds about 21,000 clones, approximately 92% found once. The specimen comprised PBMCs, sampled roughly 260 days after intestinal transplant. The gene calls are TRBV15 and TRBJ1-5; D unclear. This TCR derives from a human patient who received an intestinal transplant, so some T cells may come from the graft donor. CDR3 sequence (DNA): TGTGCCACCAGCAGAGATCCTAATCAGCCCCAGCATTTT. Amino acid sequence: CATSRDPNQPQHF.